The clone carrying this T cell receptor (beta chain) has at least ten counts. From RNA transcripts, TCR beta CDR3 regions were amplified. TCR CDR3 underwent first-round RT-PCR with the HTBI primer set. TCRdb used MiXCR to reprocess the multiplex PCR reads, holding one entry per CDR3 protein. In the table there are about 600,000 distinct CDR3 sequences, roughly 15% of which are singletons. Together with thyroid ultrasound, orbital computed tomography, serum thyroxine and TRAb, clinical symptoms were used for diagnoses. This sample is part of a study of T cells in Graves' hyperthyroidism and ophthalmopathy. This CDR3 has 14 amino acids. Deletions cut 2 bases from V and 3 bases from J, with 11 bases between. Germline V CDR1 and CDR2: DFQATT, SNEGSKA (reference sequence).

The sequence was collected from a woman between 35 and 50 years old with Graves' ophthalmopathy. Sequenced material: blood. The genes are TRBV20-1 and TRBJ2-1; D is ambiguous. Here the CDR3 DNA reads TGCAGTGCTAGATTTTGGGTTGGCTACAATGAGCAGTTCTTC. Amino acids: CSARFWVGYNEQFF.